Shown below are 29 T cell receptor beta chains from a single sample sequenced in a study of shared clonotypes between healthy human individuals. This table comes from immunoSEQ multiplex PCR, and its TCRdb copy is limited to in-frame clones, with some not included. The sample consists of about 2.3 million clones, 93% of them appearing once. The sequenced sample consisted of naive CD4+ T cells from PBMCs. The subset here: CD45RA+ positively selected. The receptors were sampled from a man between 18 and 29 years old in good health. Some clones in this sample may be carry-over from other donors' samples.

The rearrangement uses TRBV5-1 and TRBJ2-5, with 7 bases fitting TRBD2. From germline, CDR1 is SGHRS and CDR2 YFSETQ. V was clipped by 0 bases and J by 4 bases; unmatched bases: 3. This CDR3 contains 14 residues. In DNA form, the CDR3 reads TGCGCCAGCAGCTTGGGACTAGCTCCAGAGACCCAGTACTTC. Translation: CASSLGLAPETQYF.

The CDR3 is CASSLWDGFNQPQHF. The CDR3 nucleotides are TGTGCCAGCAGCCTTTGGGACGGTTTCAATCAGCCCCAGCATTTT. This rearrangement joins TRBV7-8 to TRBJ1-5; perhaps TRBD1 as D (5 bases). This CDR3 comprises 15 residues. With 5 bases removed from V and 3 bases from J, the gap between germline ends came to 14 bases. Per the germline V gene, CDR1 is SGHVS and CDR2 is FQNEAQ.

V gene TRBV9 combines with J gene TRBJ2-3; D not certain. CDR1 and CDR2 from the germline V gene are SGDLS and YYNGEE. The CDR3 consists of 14 residues. Trimming cost V 3 bases and J 4 bases, with 12 bases left between them. The DNA for the CDR3 is TGTGCCAGCAGCGGGGGAAGGATCGCAGATACGCAGTATTTT. Translating it yields CASSGGRIADTQYF.

The rearrangement uses TRBV18 and TRBJ2-7; D gene uncertain. The CDR3 contains 12 residues. V was shortened by 3 bases and J by 5 bases, with 8 bases between the two germline ends. Germline CDR1 and CDR2: KGHSH and LQKENI. The CDR3 reads CASSPARNEQYF. The CDR3 bases are TGTGCCAGCTCACCCGCTAGGAACGAGCAGTACTTC. The full variable domain, completed using reference TRBV18 and TRBJ2-7, is NAGVMQNPRHLVRRRGQEARLRCSPMKGHSHVYWYRQLPEEGLKFMVYLQKENIIDESGMPKERFSAEFPKEGPSILRIQQVVRGDSAAYFCASSPARNEQYFGPGTRLTVT.

V gene TRBV19 combines with J gene TRBJ2-1, with D possibly TRBD2 on 6 matching bases. This CDR3 is built from 14 residues. Germline V gene lookup returns CDR1 LNHDA and CDR2 SQIVND (reference sequence). Trimming removed 3 bases from V and 6 bases from J, with 12 bases in between. The CDR3 nucleotides read TGTGCCAGTAGTATGCCTCCGGGACTCAATGAGCAGTTCTTC. Protein product: CASSMPPGLNEQFF.

The chain links TRBV21-1 to TRBJ1-5. TRBV21-1 is marked as a pseudogene. This CDR3 is 19 amino acids long. Here the CDR3 DNA reads TGTGCCAGCAGCAAAGCCGGCGGAGGGTACAAGTATAGCAATCAGCCCCAGCATTTT. As protein: CASSKAGGGYKYSNQPQHF.

The chain employs TRBV28 and TRBJ2-6; no clear D. V was trimmed by 7 bases and J by 0 bases, leaving 16 bases between them. The CDR3 is 17 residues long. Germline assignment: CDR1 MDHEN and CDR2 SYDVKM. CDR3 bases: TGTGCCAGCATCAGTTTTGGGGTTGCCTCTGGGGCCAACGTCCTGACTTTC. Translation gives CASISFGVASGANVLTF.

This clone is a singleton in its sample. The chain couples TRBV28 to TRBJ2-3; D remains ambiguous. This CDR3 has 15 amino acids. Trimming left V 3 bases short and J 2 bases short, with 12 bases between. Looked up from germline, CDR1 is MDHEN and CDR2 is SYDVKM. The CDR3 is CASSFSVRNTDTQYF. The CDR3 nucleotides read TGTGCCAGCAGTTTTTCCGTAAGAAACACAGATACGCAGTATTTT.

The V call is TRBV5-4, the J call TRBJ1-6; 9 nucleotides match TRBD1. The germline V gene encodes CDR1 SGHNT and CDR2 YYREEE (reference sequence). This CDR3 comprises 14 residues. V shed 0 bases, J shed 10 bases, and the junction held 2 bases outside the gene matches. CDR3 in DNA: TGTGCCAGCAGCTTGGCGGACAGGGGATCACCCCTCCACTTT. Its translation: CASSLADRGSPLHF.

Notes on this clone: Other DNA sequences in the same sample also yield this CDR3. The V and J genes are TRBV20-1 and TRBJ2-5; D is unresolved. Germline CDR1 and CDR2: DFQATT and SNEGSKA (reference sequence). V was trimmed by 4 bases and J by 2 bases, leaving 2 bases between them. CDR3 length equals 10 residues. CDR3 bases: TGCAGTGCTACGCAAGAGACCCAGTACTTC. As protein: CSATQETQYF.

The chain recombines TRBV25-1 with TRBJ2-1, with 7 bases that match TRBD1. Germline assignment: CDR1 MGHDK and CDR2 SYGVNS. After removal of 0 bases from V and 2 bases from J, the junction contained 10 bases not matched to a gene. The CDR3 extends over 18 amino acids. The CDR3 reads CASSEYGFGQGAYNEQFF. Here the CDR3 DNA reads TGTGCCAGCAGTGAATATGGGTTCGGCCAGGGGGCCTACAATGAGCAGTTCTTC.

In its sample, this clone was seen once. The rearrangement joins TRBV5-6 to TRBJ1-1, with D possibly being TRBD1 (5 bases). CDR3 length: 16 amino acids. The ends were cut back, 1 base at V and 0 bases at J, with 13 bases in the middle. Germline V CDR1 and CDR2: SGHDT, YYEEEE. DNA for the CDR3: TGTGCCAGCAGCTTGAAAGGCAGGGCAGTGAACACTGAAGCTTTCTTT. This codes for CASSLKGRAVNTEAFF.

The gene calls are TRBV28 and TRBJ1-6, with 8 bases aligning to TRBD1. CDR3 length equals 15 residues. V trimming: 5 bases; J trimming: 7 bases; junction bases outside the gene matches: 7. Germline assignment: CDR1 MDHEN and CDR2 SYDVKM. CDR3 bases: TGTGCCAGCAGTCAGCAGGACAGGGAGAATTCACCCCTCCACTTT. Translated, it gives CASSQQDRENSPLHF.

The rearrangement joins TRBV6-5 to TRBJ1-1; the D is unclear. Looked up from germline, CDR1 is MNHEY and CDR2 is SVGAGI. V lost 10 bases to trimming and J lost 5 bases, with 23 bases between them. There are 15 residues in the CDR3. The CDR3 loop is CATSRGGSLKTEAFF. For the CDR3, the DNA is TGTGCCACTAGCCGGGGTGGCAGCTTAAAGACTGAAGCTTTCTTT.

V and J are TRBV11-2 and TRBJ2-2, with 9 bases fitting TRBD1. Unmatched junction bases numbered 8, after V lost 5 bases and J lost 4 bases. CDR3 size: 16 residues. CDR1 is SGHAT, CDR2 FQNNGV, per germline. The CDR3, as DNA: TGTGCCAGCAGCACCGGATGGGACAGGGTCACCGGGGAGCTGTTTTTT. This codes for CASSTGWDRVTGELFF.

The chain recombines TRBV9 with TRBJ2-3; 7 positions agree with TRBD1. The CDR3 consists of 14 residues. V dropped 0 bases and J dropped 3; count of bases not matched to a gene: 1. The germline V gene has CDR1 SGDLS and CDR2 YYNGEE. The DNA of the CDR3 is TGTGCCAGCAGCGTAGTGGGACAGACAGATACGCAGTATTTT. Amino acids: CASSVVGQTDTQYF.

This clone was seen more than once but under ten times. J is TRBJ2-7 and V is TRBV5-6, with 7 nucleotides matching TRBD1. The CDR3 extends over 16 amino acids. Per the germline V gene, CDR1 is SGHDT and CDR2 is YYEEEE. The V gene end was trimmed by 6 bases and the J gene end by 2 bases; junction bases not matched to a gene: 14. The CDR3 DNA reads as TGTGCCAGCACCCACTTCAGGACAGGCACCACCTACGAGCAGTACTTC. Protein sequence: CASTHFRTGTTYEQYF.

Comments on this clone: Other DNA sequences in the sample encode the same CDR3. This sequence joins TRBV6-5 and TRBJ1-3, with D tentatively TRBD1 (5 bases). In germline, CDR1 is MNHEY, CDR2 SVGAGI. Between the trimmed V and J ends, which lost 6 bases and 3 bases, there was a span of 9 bases. The CDR3 has 13 residues. CDR3 loop: CASSSRVGNTIYF. The CDR3 DNA follows: TGTGCCAGCAGCAGCAGGGTTGGAAACACCATATATTTT.

The chain uses TRBV5-4 and TRBJ2-2; maybe TRBD2 (7 bases). CDR1 and CDR2 (germline): SGHNT, YYREEE (reference sequence). V lost 3 bases and J lost 6, with 15 bases in between. This CDR3 has 15 amino acids. CDR3 nucleotide sequence: TGTGCCAGCAGCTCCCAGAGGGGGGGGGCCGGGGAGCTGTTTTTT. Its translation is CASSSQRGGAGELFF.

The chain joins TRBV4-1 to TRBJ1-2; no definite D call. The V gene's germline CDR1 is MGHRA and CDR2 YSYEKL. V was shortened by 0 bases and J by 8 bases, with 7 bases between the two germline ends. CDR3 length: 12 residues. The CDR3 here is CASSQEPWGYTF. Written as DNA, the CDR3 is TGCGCCAGCAGCCAAGAGCCGTGGGGCTACACCTTC.

The chain is built from TRBV5-6 and TRBJ1-1; D is unclear. Germline V gene lookup returns CDR1 SGHDT and CDR2 YYEEEE. The V gene lost 0 bases and the J gene lost 6 bases, with 12 bases spanning the gap. This CDR3 is 14 amino acids long. CDR3 DNA sequence: TGTGCCAGCAGCTTGGGCTACCGGGCCTCTGAAGCTTTCTTT. Encoded protein: CASSLGYRASEAFF.

The genes are TRBV19 and TRBJ2-1; D could derive from TRBD1 or TRBD2 (5 bases each). The V gene's germline CDR1 is LNHDA and CDR2 SQIVND (reference sequence). This CDR3 comprises 13 residues. The V and J ends lost 6 bases and 4 bases respectively, with 10 bases between them. The CDR3 spells CASRWDHYNEQFF. The DNA of the CDR3 is TGTGCCAGTAGGTGGGACCATTACAATGAGCAGTTCTTC.

The V call is TRBV7-8, the J call TRBJ1-4, with D perhaps TRBD1 (6 bases). V was clipped by 5 bases and J by 4 bases, with 17 bases between them. CDR3 size: 16 residues. Germline CDR1 SGHVS, CDR2 FQNEAQ. CDR3 DNA sequence: TGTGCCAGCAGCACATTGACAGGAGCCATTAATGAAAAACTGTTTTTT. Protein sequence: CASSTLTGAINEKLFF.

The chain uses TRBV6-5 and TRBJ2-2, with TRBD1 matching over 9 bases. V was clipped by 5 bases and J by 5 bases; unmatched bases: 6. The CDR3 is 15 residues long. Germline V gene data show CDR1 as MNHEY and CDR2 as SVGAGI. The CDR3 sequence: CASSTGQGRTGELFF. The CDR3 DNA follows: TGTGCCAGCAGTACCGGACAGGGGAGGACCGGGGAGCTGTTTTTT.

V is TRBV18 and J is TRBJ2-3; 7 positions agree with TRBD2. The CDR3 runs 16 residues. Losses at the gene ends were 2 bases for V and 4 bases for J; bases not matched to a gene: 9. Per germline, CDR1 KGHSH and CDR2 LQKENI. The CDR3 reads CASSPFKKRDSDTQYF. CDR3 DNA: TGTGCCAGCTCACCATTTAAAAAGCGGGACTCAGATACGCAGTATTTT.

The chain carries TRBV18 and TRBJ2-7, with TRBD1 identical over 7 bases. This CDR3 comprises 15 residues. V was pared by 4 bases and J by 0 bases, with 6 bases of the junction left unmatched. The germline V gene encodes CDR1 KGHSH and CDR2 LQKENI. The CDR3 spells CASSLITGASYEQYF. CDR3 sequence (DNA): TGTGCCAGCTCACTTATCACAGGGGCCTCCTACGAGCAGTACTTC. The full variable domain, rest sourced from reference TRBV18 and TRBJ2-7, is NAGVMQNPRHLVRRRGQEARLRCSPMKGHSHVYWYRQLPEEGLKFMVYLQKENIIDESGMPKERFSAEFPKEGPSILRIQQVVRGDSAAYFCASSLITGASYEQYFGPGTRLTVT.

The CDR3 DNA is TGTGCCAGCAGCACTAGCGGGAGGGCGACCTACGAGCAGTACTTC. Protein product: CASSTSGRATYEQYF. The rearrangement joins TRBV13 to TRBJ2-7, with TRBD2 matching 13 bases. Germline V CDR1 and CDR2: PRHDT, FYEKMQ (reference sequence). The ends lost 5 bases at V and 2 bases at J; junction bases unmatched: 3. CDR3 length equals 15 residues. The full variable domain, its missing parts supplied by reference TRBV13 and TRBJ2-7, is AAGVIQSPRHLIKEKRETATLKCYPIPRHDTVYWYQQGPGQDPQFLISFYEKMQSDKGSIPDRFSAQQFSDYHSELNMSSLELGDSALYFCASSTSGRATYEQYFGPGTRLTVT.

J is TRBJ1-5 and V is TRBV5-1; D remains unclear. V shed 3 bases and J shed 6 bases, with 16 bases lying between them. This CDR3 spans 15 amino acids. The germline CDR1 and CDR2 sequences are SGHRS and YFSETQ. CDR3 in amino acids: CASSSDPGTGQPQHF. CDR3 sequence (DNA): TGCGCCAGCAGCTCGGACCCCGGCACCGGTCAGCCCCAGCATTTT.

The chain employs TRBV28 and TRBJ1-3; D remains unclear. V lost 6 bases to trimming and J lost 8 bases, with 14 bases between them. The CDR3 contains 13 residues. Germline CDR1 reads MDHEN; CDR2 reads SYDVKM. CDR3 loop: CASRTDAGYTIYF. The DNA for the CDR3 is TGTGCCAGCAGAACCGACGCGGGGTACACCATATATTTT.